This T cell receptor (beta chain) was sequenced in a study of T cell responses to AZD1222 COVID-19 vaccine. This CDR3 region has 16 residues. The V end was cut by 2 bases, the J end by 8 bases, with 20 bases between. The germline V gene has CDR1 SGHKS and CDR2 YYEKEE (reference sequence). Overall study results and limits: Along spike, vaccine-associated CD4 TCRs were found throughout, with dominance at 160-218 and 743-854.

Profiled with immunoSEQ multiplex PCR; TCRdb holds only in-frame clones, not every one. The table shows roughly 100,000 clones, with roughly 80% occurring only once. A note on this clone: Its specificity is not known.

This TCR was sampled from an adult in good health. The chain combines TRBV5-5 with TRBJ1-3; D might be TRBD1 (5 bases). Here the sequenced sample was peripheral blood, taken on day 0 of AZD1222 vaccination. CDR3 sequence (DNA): TGTGCCAGCAGCTTCAATAGGGGCGCCGGGGGGGACACCATATATTTT. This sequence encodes CASSFNRGAGGDTIYF.